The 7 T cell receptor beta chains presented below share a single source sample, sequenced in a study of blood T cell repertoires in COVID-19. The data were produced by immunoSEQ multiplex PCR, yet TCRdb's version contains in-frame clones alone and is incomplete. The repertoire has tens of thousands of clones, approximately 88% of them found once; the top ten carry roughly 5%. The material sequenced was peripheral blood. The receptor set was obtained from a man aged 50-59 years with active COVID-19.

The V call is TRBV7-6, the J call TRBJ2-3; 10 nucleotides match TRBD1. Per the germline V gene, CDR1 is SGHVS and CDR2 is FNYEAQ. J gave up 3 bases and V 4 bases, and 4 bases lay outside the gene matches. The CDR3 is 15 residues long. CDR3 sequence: CASSSGDRGTDTQYF. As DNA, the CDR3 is TGTGCCAGCAGCTCGGGGGACAGGGGAACAGATACGCAGTATTTT.

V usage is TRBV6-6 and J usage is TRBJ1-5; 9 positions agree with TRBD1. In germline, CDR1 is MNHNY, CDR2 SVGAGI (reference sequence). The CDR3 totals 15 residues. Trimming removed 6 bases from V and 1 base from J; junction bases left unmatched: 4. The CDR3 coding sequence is TGTGCCAGCAGCCAGGACAGGGGAAGCAATCAGCCCCAGCATTTT. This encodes CASSQDRGSNQPQHF.

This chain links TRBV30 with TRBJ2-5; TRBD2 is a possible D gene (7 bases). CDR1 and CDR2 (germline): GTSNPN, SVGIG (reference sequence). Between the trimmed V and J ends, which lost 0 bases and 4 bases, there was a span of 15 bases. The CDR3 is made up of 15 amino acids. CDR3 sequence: CAWSVRGGATETQYF. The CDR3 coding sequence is TGTGCCTGGAGTGTAAGGGGGGGGGCCACAGAGACCCAGTACTTC.

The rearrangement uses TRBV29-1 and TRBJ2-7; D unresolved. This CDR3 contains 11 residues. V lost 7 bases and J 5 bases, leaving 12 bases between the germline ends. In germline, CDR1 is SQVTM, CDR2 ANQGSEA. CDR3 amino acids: CSGSDVNEQYF. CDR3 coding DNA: TGCAGCGGGTCAGATGTAAACGAGCAGTACTTC.

The CDR3 DNA follows: TGTGCCAGCAGCTTCGCAGGGGCTTTGAACACTGAAGCTTTCTTT. Encoded protein: CASSFAGALNTEAFF. The V call is TRBV7-2, the J call TRBJ1-1; TRBD1 is a possible D gene (6 bases). Germline CDR1 reads SGHTA; CDR2 reads FQGNSA. The CDR3 is made up of 15 amino acids. V dropped 3 bases and J dropped 0 bases, with 11 bases sitting between them.

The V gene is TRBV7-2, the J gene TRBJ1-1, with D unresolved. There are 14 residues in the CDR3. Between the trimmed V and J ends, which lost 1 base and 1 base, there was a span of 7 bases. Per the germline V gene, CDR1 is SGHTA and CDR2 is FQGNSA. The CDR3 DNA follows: TGTGCCAGCAGCTTAGTCACAGCGAACACTGAAGCTTTCTTT. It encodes CASSLVTANTEAFF.

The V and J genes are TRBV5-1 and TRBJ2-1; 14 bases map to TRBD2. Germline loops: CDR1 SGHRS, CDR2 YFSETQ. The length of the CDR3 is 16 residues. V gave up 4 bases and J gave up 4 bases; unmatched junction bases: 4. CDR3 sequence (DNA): TGCGCCAGCAGCGAGGGACTAGCGGGAGATTACAATGAGCAGTTCTTC. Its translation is CASSEGLAGDYNEQFF.